Listed here are 31 T cell receptor beta chains from one sample, sequenced in a study of blood T cell repertoires in COVID-19 (dated by TCRdb to about 2020). The protocol used for the library was the immunoSEQ multiplex PCR assay. Here the immuneACCESS table is served through TCRdb, limited to in-frame sequences with V and J called. Missing clones are a known gap in these copies; in checked studies unresolved V genes cover under half, and the rest lacks a known reason. This sample holds 210,000 or so clones; nearly 90% were observed only once. About 6.8% of the sample rests with the top ten. Sequenced sample: peripheral blood. Receptor source: a woman aged 40 to 49 who had recovered from COVID-19.

The gene calls are TRBV7-9 and TRBJ2-4; D perhaps matches TRBD2 (6 bases). CDR1 is SEHNR, CDR2 FQNEAQ, per germline (reference sequence). The germline V and J ends were trimmed by 9 bases and 0 bases, with 15 bases remaining between them. This CDR3 spans 15 amino acids. The CDR3 loop reads CASRRGGEAKNIQYF. CDR3 DNA sequence: TGTGCCAGTAGAAGAGGCGGGGAAGCCAAAAACATTCAGTACTTC.

In this sample, this clone turned up a few times. The rearrangement uses TRBV30 and TRBJ1-3; a weak D match, TRBD1 (6 bases). There are 16 residues in the CDR3. Germline CDR1 and CDR2: GTSNPN and SVGIG (reference sequence). Trimming cost V 3 bases and J 0 bases, with 15 bases left between them. CDR3 protein: CAWSALGHLSGNTIYF. For the CDR3, the DNA is TGTGCCTGGAGCGCCTTGGGACACCTCTCTGGAAACACCATATATTTT.

This CDR3 is CASSPQTAGGDEQYF. In DNA form, the CDR3 reads TGTGCCAGCTCACCACAGACAGCGGGAGGGGACGAGCAGTACTTC. This chain joins TRBV18 and TRBJ2-7, with 10 bases matching TRBD2. CDR1 and CDR2 from the germline V gene are KGHSH and LQKENI. The CDR3 runs 15 residues. Trimming removed 1 base from V and 5 bases from J; junction bases left unmatched: 5.

CDR3 nucleotides: TGCGCCAGCAGCCCCATAGCGGGAGGGCCAGTGGGCTCCTACGAGCAGTACTTC. It encodes CASSPIAGGPVGSYEQYF. The J gene is TRBJ2-7, the V gene TRBV5-1; 11 bases agree with TRBD2. Trimming at V came to 4 bases and at J to 0 bases, leaving 12 bases not matched to a gene. The CDR3 length is 18 residues. Germline CDR1 is SGHRS and CDR2 is YFSETQ.

V gene TRBV11-2 combines with J gene TRBJ2-3; TRBD2 is a possible D gene (6 bases). Germline loops: CDR1 SGHAT, CDR2 FQNNGV. The CDR3 is 17 amino acids. Between the trimmed V and J ends, which lost 2 bases and 6 bases, there was a span of 21 bases. CDR3 region: CASSLIAVGGIADTQYF. CDR3 bases: TGTGCCAGCAGCTTAATCGCGGTTGGCGGGATTGCGGATACGCAGTATTTT. Filled out from reference TRBV11-2 and TRBJ2-3, the complete variable domain reads EAGVAQSPRYKIIEKRQSVAFWCNPISGHATLYWYQQILGQGPKLLIQFQNNGVVDDSQLPKDRFSAERLKGVDSTLKIQPAKLEDSAVYLCASSLIAVGGIADTQYFGPGTRLTVL.

The J gene is TRBJ1-2, the V gene TRBV7-9; D unresolved. From germline, CDR1 is SEHNR and CDR2 FQNEAQ (reference sequence). This CDR3 comprises 15 residues. V lost 1 base, J lost 3 bases, and 12 bases lay in between. Here the CDR3 DNA reads TGTGCCAGCAGCTTAGGTCTCTTCTACTACTATGGCTACACCTTC. As protein: CASSLGLFYYYGYTF.

The V call is TRBV5-6, the J call TRBJ2-7; 11 nucleotides agree with TRBD1. The CDR3 length is 13 residues. The V gene end was trimmed by 5 bases and the J gene end by 2 bases; junction bases not matched to a gene: 0. The germline CDR1 and CDR2 sequences are SGHDT and YYEEEE. CDR3 in amino acids: CASRGQGAYEQYF. In DNA form, the CDR3 reads TGTGCCAGCAGGGGACAGGGGGCCTACGAGCAGTACTTC.

The chain's CDR3 is CASSQDTGTGGEKLFF. The CDR3 region has the DNA TGTGCCAGCAGCCAAGATACAGGGACAGGGGGTGAAAAACTGTTTTTT. The chain couples TRBV4-2 to TRBJ1-4; 11 nucleotides agree with TRBD1. The CDR3 totals 16 residues. Trimming cost V 0 bases and J 7 bases; bases outside gene matches: 4. The germline CDR1 and CDR2 sequences are LGHNA and YNFKEQ.

V is TRBV18 and J is TRBJ1-1, with no clear D. Germline loops: CDR1 KGHSH, CDR2 LQKENI. This CDR3 comprises 15 residues. Trimming stripped 3 bases from V and 3 bases from J, with 14 bases between. CDR3 in amino acids: CASSPGQSRDTEAFF. DNA of the CDR3: TGTGCCAGCTCACCTGGTCAGTCTCGGGACACTGAAGCTTTCTTT.

This chain joins TRBV19 and TRBJ1-1; perhaps TRBD1 as D (6 bases). Trimming removed 3 bases from V and 7 bases from J, with 12 bases in between. Germline V CDR1 and CDR2: LNHDA, SQIVND (reference sequence). There are 13 residues in the CDR3. CDR3 loop: CASSIVKDSEAFF. DNA for the CDR3: TGTGCCAGTAGTATTGTGAAGGACAGTGAAGCTTTCTTT.

This chain joins TRBV6-9 and TRBJ2-5; 11 nucleotides line up with TRBD2. Trimming removed 7 bases from V and 5 bases from J; junction bases left unmatched: 6. Germline-derived CDR1 and CDR2 are MNHGY and SVAAGI. This CDR3 has 14 residues. This chain's CDR3 is CASISGLADETQYF. Here the CDR3 DNA reads TGTGCCAGCATTTCGGGACTAGCGGATGAGACCCAGTACTTC.

The gene calls are TRBV11-2 and TRBJ2-3, with TRBD2 identical over 8 bases. The CDR3 has 16 residues. Trimming removed 5 bases from V and 6 bases from J; junction bases left unmatched: 13. Germline V CDR1 and CDR2: SGHAT, FQNNGV. As DNA, the CDR3 is TGTGCCAGCAGCCACCCAGCGGGAGCGGTGGGGGATACGCAGTATTTT. It is translated as CASSHPAGAVGDTQYF.

To note about this clone: The sample carries other DNA sequences with the same CDR3. This rearrangement joins TRBV6-5 to TRBJ1-2; possible D gene TRBD1, 6 bases. In germline, CDR1 is MNHEY, CDR2 SVGAGI. This CDR3 is 14 amino acids long. Between the trimmed V and J ends, which lost 0 bases and 4 bases, there was a span of 9 bases. The CDR3 loop reads CASSYSGGSYGYTF. In DNA, the CDR3 is TGTGCCAGCAGTTACTCAGGGGGATCCTATGGCTACACCTTC.

CDR3 residues: CASSLEADEAFF. CDR3 bases: TGTGCCAGCAGCTTAGAGGCGGATGAAGCTTTCTTT. The chain couples TRBV13 to TRBJ1-1; D gene uncertain. The CDR3 has 12 residues. V was clipped by 1 base and J by 7 bases, with 7 bases between them. Germline CDR1 reads PRHDT; CDR2 reads FYEKMQ (reference sequence). The variable domain in full, completed from reference TRBV13 and TRBJ1-1, reads AAGVIQSPRHLIKEKRETATLKCYPIPRHDTVYWYQQGPGQDPQFLISFYEKMQSDKGSIPDRFSAQQFSDYHSELNMSSLELGDSALYFCASSLEADEAFFGQGTRLTVV.

This chain uses TRBV12-5 with TRBJ1-1, with a weak D call TRBD1 (5 bases). The CDR3 is 11 residues long. The germline gives CDR1 LGHNT, CDR2 FRNRAP. This CDR3 is CAGREDTEAFF. The CDR3 nucleotides read TGTGCAGGCAGGGAGGACACTGAAGCTTTCTTT.

This clone has just one count. This chain joins TRBV18 and TRBJ2-1; 8 nucleotides line up with TRBD1. J gave up 9 bases and V 1 base, and 8 bases lay outside the gene matches. The CDR3 runs to 15 residues. CDR1 KGHSH and CDR2 LQKENI come from the germline V gene. CDR3 DNA: TGTGCCAGCTCACCACGCCCCGACAGGGGTGCTGAGCAGTTCTTC. Translation gives CASSPRPDRGAEQFF.

This chain joins TRBV5-6 and TRBJ2-3; D possibly corresponds to TRBD2 (5 bases). Per the germline V gene, CDR1 is SGHDT and CDR2 is YYEEEE. V was pared by 4 bases and J by 5 bases, with 17 bases between. The CDR3 is 15 residues long. CDR3 protein: CASSPTVSEGDTQYF. Here the CDR3 DNA reads TGTGCCAGCAGCCCAACCGTCTCCGAGGGAGATACGCAGTATTTT.

The J gene is TRBJ2-3, the V gene TRBV6-5; D is ambiguous. Germline CDR1 is MNHEY and CDR2 is SVGAGI. V was pared by 0 bases and J by 5 bases, with 9 bases between. The CDR3 loop spans 14 amino acids. CDR3 sequence (DNA): TGTGCCAGCAGTTACTCGCCCTCGGGAGATACGCAGTATTTT. Its protein is CASSYSPSGDTQYF.

V and J are TRBV27 and TRBJ1-1; TRBD1 is a possible D gene (5 bases). The CDR3 sequence is 14 residues long. From germline, CDR1 is MNHEY and CDR2 SMNVEV (reference sequence). Trimming cost V 6 bases and J 0 bases, with 11 bases left between them. CDR3 sequence: CASRSTRVNTEAFF. The CDR3, as DNA: TGTGCCAGCAGATCTACCAGGGTGAACACTGAAGCTTTCTTT.

This chain links TRBV5-1 with TRBJ2-6; a weak D match, TRBD1 (6 bases). V dropped 4 bases and J dropped 0 bases, with 14 bases sitting between them. CDR3 length: 17 amino acids. Per the germline V gene, CDR1 is SGHRS and CDR2 is YFSETQ. This CDR3 reads CASSQGDISSGANVLTF. CDR3 sequence (DNA): TGCGCCAGCAGCCAAGGGGACATCTCCTCTGGGGCCAACGTCCTGACTTTC.

The V and J genes are TRBV7-9 and TRBJ1-5; possibly TRBD1 for D (6 bases). V was clipped by 5 bases and J by 8 bases, with 13 bases between them. The CDR3 has 13 amino acids. Per the germline V gene, CDR1 is SEHNR and CDR2 is FQNEAQ (reference sequence). The CDR3 spells CASSAQGVEPQHF. The CDR3 DNA sequence: TGTGCCAGCAGCGCACAGGGCGTGGAGCCCCAGCATTTT.

The chain uses TRBV27 and TRBJ1-1, with D possibly TRBD1 on 5 matching bases. The V gene's germline CDR1 is MNHEY and CDR2 SMNVEV (reference sequence). CDR3 length equals 15 residues. The V and J ends lost 3 bases and 4 bases respectively, with 15 bases between them. This CDR3 reads CASSFSLGRSTEAFF. The CDR3 DNA sequence: TGTGCCAGCAGTTTTTCTTTGGGGCGTAGCACTGAAGCTTTCTTT.

This chain joins TRBV4-2 and TRBJ2-1, with 9 bases identical to TRBD2. CDR1 is LGHNA and CDR2 is YNFKEQ in the germline V gene. The CDR3 sequence is 17 residues long. Trimming took 1 base from V and 0 from J; bases not matched to a gene: 4. The CDR3, as DNA: TGTGCCAGCAGCCAAGGGTTTAGCGGGAGCTCCTACAATGAGCAGTTCTTC. This translates into CASSQGFSGSSYNEQFF.

This chain uses TRBV29-1 with TRBJ2-7; weak D call: TRBD1 (6 bases). Germline CDR1 SQVTM, CDR2 ANQGSEA. Trimming removed 7 bases from V and 0 bases from J, with 10 bases in between. The CDR3 loop spans 12 amino acids. The CDR3 loop reads CSARDNSYEQYF. The CDR3 DNA reads TGCAGCGCCCGGGACAACTCCTACGAGCAGTACTTC.

This clone was recorded a few times. The chain uses TRBV30 and TRBJ2-3; 14 positions match TRBD2. CDR1 is GTSNPN, CDR2 SVGIG, per germline (reference sequence). CDR3 length: 15 residues. V lost 5 bases and J lost 3; bases outside the gene matches: 4. The CDR3 bases are TGTGCCTGGGGACTAGCGGGAGGTTGGACAGATACGCAGTATTTT. Its protein product is CAWGLAGGWTDTQYF.

The J gene is TRBJ2-7, the V gene TRBV6-1, with TRBD1 identical over 9 bases. The ends lost 3 bases at V and 7 bases at J; junction bases unmatched: 10. The CDR3 spans 15 residues. CDR1 is MNHNS, CDR2 SASEGT, per germline. In nucleotides, the CDR3 is TGTGCCAGCAGTGATTGGGGACAGGGACCTACGGAGCAGTACTTC. Protein product: CASSDWGQGPTEQYF.

A few counts support this clone. This rearrangement joins TRBV27 to TRBJ1-5; D unclear. Germline CDR1 reads MNHEY; CDR2 reads SMNVEV (reference sequence). The CDR3 loop spans 15 amino acids. The V end was cut by 0 bases, the J end by 0 bases, with 6 bases between. The CDR3, as DNA: TGTGCCAGCAGTTTATCGGGCCTTAGCAATCAGCCCCAGCATTTT. Translation: CASSLSGLSNQPQHF.

This sequence joins TRBV5-8 and TRBJ2-5, with TRBD2 matching 10 bases. This CDR3 contains 16 residues. Germline CDR1 reads SGHTS; CDR2 reads YDEGEE. V trimming: 0 bases; J trimming: 5 bases; junction bases outside the gene matches: 7. Written as DNA, the CDR3 is TGTGCCAGCAGCTTGGCGGGGCTAGCGGGAGTTGAGACCCAGTACTTC. It specifies CASSLAGLAGVETQYF.

The rearrangement links TRBV5-1 to TRBJ2-7, with D possibly matching TRBD2 (6 bases). CDR3 size: 14 residues. V dropped 3 bases and J dropped 6 bases, with 16 bases sitting between them. Germline values: CDR1 SGHRS, CDR2 YFSETQ. The CDR3 loop is CASSWAGSASEQYF. The CDR3 bases are TGCGCCAGCAGCTGGGCGGGGTCGGCTTCCGAGCAGTACTTC.

This clone turned up a few times. The rearrangement uses TRBV5-1 and TRBJ2-1; 16 bases align to TRBD2. This CDR3 is built from 16 residues. Germline V lookup: CDR1 SGHRS, CDR2 YFSETQ. V was pared by 4 bases and J by 5 bases, with 3 bases of the junction left unmatched. The CDR3 here is CASSPGLAGGNNEQFF. The CDR3 DNA sequence: TGCGCCAGCAGCCCGGGACTAGCGGGAGGGAACAATGAGCAGTTCTTC.

V usage is TRBV30 and J usage is TRBJ1-4; no clear D gene. V was pared by 3 bases and J by 8 bases, with 19 bases between. Germline CDR1 reads GTSNPN; CDR2 reads SVGIG (reference sequence). This CDR3 is 15 amino acids long. The CDR3 nucleotides are TGTGCCTGGAGCCCTGGGGAGTACACGGGGGAAAAACTGTTTTTT. Translating it yields CAWSPGEYTGEKLFF.